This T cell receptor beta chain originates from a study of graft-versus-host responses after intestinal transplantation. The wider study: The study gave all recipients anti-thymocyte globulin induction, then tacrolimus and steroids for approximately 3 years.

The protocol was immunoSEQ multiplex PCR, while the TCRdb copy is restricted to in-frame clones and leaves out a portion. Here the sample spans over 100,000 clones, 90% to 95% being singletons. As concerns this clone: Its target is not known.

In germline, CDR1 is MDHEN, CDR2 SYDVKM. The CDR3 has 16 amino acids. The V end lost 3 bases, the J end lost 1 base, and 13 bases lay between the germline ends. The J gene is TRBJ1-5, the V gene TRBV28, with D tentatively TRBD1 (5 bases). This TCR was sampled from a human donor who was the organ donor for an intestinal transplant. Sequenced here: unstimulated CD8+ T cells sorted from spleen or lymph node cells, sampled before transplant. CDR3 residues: CASSLGGAGSNQPQHF. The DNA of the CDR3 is TGTGCCAGCAGTTTGGGCGGGGCTGGGAGCAATCAGCCCCAGCATTTT.